This TCR beta chain was captured by sequencing in a study of blood T cell repertoires in COVID-19. Overall study context: Both acute and convalescent COVID-19 samples were obtained from the United States, Italy and Spain. T cells, B-cell-depleted T cells, or PBMCs supplied cDNA or gDNA.

In the original processing: Estimation of nucleated cell counts relied on the amplification of reference gene primers. Method: immunoSEQ multiplex PCR; TCRdb's copy keeps in-frame clones and lacks some. D and trimming come from the DNA, and the V and J calls and clone size come from that table. The data contain about 98,000 clones, more than 75% of them seen just once; the ten biggest clones take up about 9.4%. The CDR3 contains 12 residues. Trimming removed 9 bases at V and 7 bases at J, with 12 bases between. CDR1 and CDR2 (germline): SNHLY, FYNNEI. Sequencing was performed on peripheral blood. This receptor was obtained from a man aged 50-60 years with acute or convalescent COVID-19. The chain recombines TRBV2 with TRBJ2-2; weak D call: TRBD1 (6 bases). The CDR3 here is CASAGEIGELFF. CDR3 in DNA: TGTGCCAGTGCAGGGGAAATCGGGGAGCTGTTTTTT.